The 19 T cell receptor beta chains listed next were all sequenced from one sample in a study of cytomegalovirus exposure and HLA in healthy donors. The PCR made use of 60 Vbeta and 13 Jbeta primers. Profiling relied on immunoSEQ multiplex PCR, and the TCRdb table lists in-frame clones only, not all of them. The repertoire holds under 200,000 clones, with roughly 78% as singletons. Sample: PBMCs. The receptors derive from a woman aged 40 to 50 in good health and CMV-seronegative.

This clone appeared once. Here the CDR3 reads CASSALNTEAFF. DNA of the CDR3: TGTGCCAGCAGCGCATTGAACACTGAAGCTTTCTTT. The chain links TRBV9 to TRBJ1-1; D is undetermined. CDR3 size: 12 residues. The V gene's germline CDR1 is SGDLS and CDR2 YYNGEE. Trimming left V 3 bases short and J 0 bases short, with 3 bases between.

The V call is TRBV23-1, the J call TRBJ2-5, with 7 bases identical to TRBD1. The J call is uncertain, as TRBJ2-7 better fits the DNA end. TRBV23-1 belongs to the ORF category, with a function that is uncertain. The CDR3 loop spans 15 amino acids. The CDR3 DNA is TGCGCCAGTACAGGGGACCGTAACAGCTCCTACGAGCAGTACTTC. It yields the protein CASTGDRNSSYEQYF.

CDR3 nucleotide sequence: TGTGCCAGCAGCTTATTTCCCCCTAGCGGCCCCTACGAGCAGTACTTC. It specifies CASSLFPPSGPYEQYF. V gene TRBV11-2 combines with J gene TRBJ2-7; 7 bases line up with TRBD2. The CDR3 covers 16 residues. V shed 2 bases, J shed 2 bases, and the junction held 9 bases outside the gene matches. Germline V CDR1 and CDR2: SGHAT, FQNNGV.

This chain links TRBV6-5 with TRBJ2-3, with 9 positions matching TRBD2. Germline V gives CDR1 MNHEY, CDR2 SVGAGI. The CDR3 has 13 amino acids. V was pared by 7 bases and J by 8 bases, with 7 bases of the junction left unmatched. The CDR3 bases are TGTGCCAGCACGGCGGGGGGGCAAGGTACGCAGTATTTT. This translates into CASTAGGQGTQYF.

The chain recombines TRBV2 with TRBJ2-1; 10 nucleotides match TRBD2. With V trimmed by 4 bases and J by 6 bases, 3 bases remained unmatched. Germline loops: CDR1 SNHLY, CDR2 FYNNEI. There are 14 residues in the CDR3. The CDR3 DNA reads as TGTGCCAGCAGTGCTGGACTAGCGGTCAATGAGCAGTTCTTC. It specifies CASSAGLAVNEQFF.

The genes are TRBV29-1 and TRBJ2-6; D remains ambiguous. Germline values: CDR1 SQVTM, CDR2 ANQGSEA. The V and J ends lost 4 bases and 4 bases respectively, with 14 bases between them. This CDR3 comprises 15 residues. The CDR3 nucleotides read TGCAGCGTTGGATCCAGGTCCTCAGGGGCCAACGTCCTGACTTTC. It specifies CSVGSRSSGANVLTF.

The rearrangement links TRBV9 to TRBJ2-2; 7 nucleotides match TRBD2. Germline V gene lookup returns CDR1 SGDLS and CDR2 YYNGEE. This CDR3 is 13 amino acids long. V lost 3 bases and J lost 6; bases outside the gene matches: 2. The CDR3 bases are TGTGCCAGCAGCGATGGACTAGCCGGGGAGCTGTTTTTT. Translating gives CASSDGLAGELFF.

V and J are TRBV27 and TRBJ1-4; D unresolved. The length of the CDR3 is 14 residues. Germline CDR1 reads MNHEY; CDR2 reads SMNVEV (reference sequence). Trimming took off 6 bases at V and 8 bases at J, with 16 bases between the two ends. CDR3 nucleotides: TGTGCCAGCAGCCGAGGCCCCAATAGGGAAAAACTGTTTTTT. As protein: CASSRGPNREKLFF.

This sequence joins TRBV7-9 and TRBJ1-1; 9 bases map to TRBD1. V was clipped by 5 bases and J by 1 base; unmatched bases: 14. The germline gives CDR1 SEHNR, CDR2 FQNEAQ (reference sequence). The CDR3 has 18 amino acids. Here the CDR3 reads CASSRYTGQGFSNTEAFF. In DNA form, the CDR3 reads TGTGCCAGCAGCAGATATACGGGACAGGGTTTCTCGAACACTGAAGCTTTCTTT. The full variable domain, completed using reference TRBV7-9 and TRBJ1-1, is DTGVSQNPRHKITKRGQNVTFRCDPISEHNRLYWYRQTLGQGPEFLTYFQNEAQLEKSRLLSDRFSAERPKGSFSTLEIQRTEQGDSAMYLCASSRYTGQGFSNTEAFFGQGTRLTVV.

V usage is TRBV2 and J usage is TRBJ2-4; 7 bases fit TRBD1. J lost 8 bases, V lost 4 bases, and 2 bases had no gene match. Per germline, CDR1 SNHLY and CDR2 FYNNEI. CDR3 length: 12 amino acids. CDR3 nucleotide sequence: TGTGCCAGCAGTGCCGACAGGGACATTCAGTACTTC. Its protein product is CASSADRDIQYF. The full variable domain, its missing parts supplied by reference TRBV2 and TRBJ2-4, is EPEVTQTPSHQVTQMGQEVILRCVPISNHLYFYWYRQILGQKVEFLVSFYNNEISEKSEIFDDQFSVERPDGSNFTLKIRSTKLEDSAMYFCASSADRDIQYFGAGTRLSVL.

In the case of this clone: The same CDR3 is also encoded by other DNA sequences in this sample. The rearrangement uses TRBV29-1 and TRBJ1-2; TRBD1 aligns across 7 bases. V trimming: 0 bases; J trimming: 8 bases; junction bases outside the gene matches: 6. This CDR3 comprises 13 residues. CDR1 is SQVTM and CDR2 is ANQGSEA in the germline V gene. This chain's CDR3 is CSVEDWDSRGYTF. Here the CDR3 DNA reads TGCAGCGTTGAAGATTGGGACAGCCGGGGCTACACCTTC.

The V gene is TRBV4-1, the J gene TRBJ2-5, with TRBD1 as a possible D gene (6 bases). Germline CDR1 is MGHRA and CDR2 is YSYEKL. V was trimmed by 4 bases and J by 1 base, leaving 13 bases between them. The CDR3 runs 15 residues. CDR3 loop: CASSRWDISQETQYF. The CDR3 coding sequence is TGCGCCAGCAGCCGCTGGGACATCAGCCAAGAGACCCAGTACTTC.

This chain uses TRBV6-5 with TRBJ2-1, with TRBD2 matching 10 bases. Germline lookup yields CDR1 MNHEY and CDR2 SVGAGI. The CDR3 runs 15 residues. The junction had 11 bases not matched to a gene; V was cut back by 5 bases and J by 10 bases. CDR3 nucleotides: TGTGCCAGCAGTCTCCAGAGCGGGGGGGCCTTAGAGCAGTTCTTC. Its translation is CASSLQSGGALEQFF.

The chain combines TRBV6-5 with TRBJ2-5; 11 nucleotides align to TRBD2. The germline CDR1 and CDR2 sequences are MNHEY and SVGAGI. J was trimmed by 7 bases and V by 0 bases; bases with no gene match: 4. This CDR3 region has 15 residues. In DNA, the CDR3 is TGTGCCAGCAGTTACTCTAGCGGGGGGGCCGGGACCCAGTACTTC. Encoded protein: CASSYSSGGAGTQYF.

This chain connects TRBV21-1 to TRBJ2-7; TRBD2, as called in the table, went unchecked against the DNA. TRBV21-1 is listed as a pseudogene. The length of the CDR3 is 11 residues. The CDR3 reads CDSPPYYEQYF. CDR3 in DNA: TGTGACTCACCCCCCTACTACGAGCAGTACTTC.

This clone has just a few counts. The chain is built from TRBV10-3 and TRBJ1-5; 8 bases are a match to TRBD1. V shed 3 bases and J 5 bases; nucleotides not matched to a gene: 3. Per the germline V gene, CDR1 is ENHRY and CDR2 is SYGVKD. CDR3 length: 14 amino acids. CDR3 in amino acids: CAISDGQGDQPQHF. The DNA of the CDR3 is TGTGCCATCAGTGACGGACAGGGAGATCAGCCCCAGCATTTT.

The gene calls are TRBV11-2 and TRBJ2-3, with no clear D. V lost 8 bases and J lost 2, with 17 bases in between. CDR1 SGHAT and CDR2 FQNNGV come from the germline V gene. The CDR3 loop spans 15 amino acids. For the CDR3, the DNA is TGTGCCAGCTTCTCTACCGGCGGATTCACAGATACGCAGTATTTT. As protein: CASFSTGGFTDTQYF.

J is TRBJ2-5 and V is TRBV6-5, with 8 bases fitting TRBD1. After removal of 5 bases from V and 2 bases from J, the junction contained 1 base not matched to a gene. This CDR3 contains 13 residues. Germline CDR1 MNHEY, CDR2 SVGAGI. The CDR3 nucleotides are TGTGCCAGCAGTAGGGACAGGCAAGAGACCCAGTACTTC. Its translation: CASSRDRQETQYF.

This chain connects TRBV5-1 to TRBJ2-2; 7 nucleotides line up with TRBD1. The CDR3 contains 16 residues. V lost 0 bases and J lost 2; bases outside the gene matches: 4. Germline V CDR1 and CDR2: SGHRS, YFSETQ. The CDR3 spells CASSLVGTVNTGELFF. The CDR3, as DNA: TGCGCCAGCAGCTTGGTAGGGACAGTAAACACCGGGGAGCTGTTTTTT.